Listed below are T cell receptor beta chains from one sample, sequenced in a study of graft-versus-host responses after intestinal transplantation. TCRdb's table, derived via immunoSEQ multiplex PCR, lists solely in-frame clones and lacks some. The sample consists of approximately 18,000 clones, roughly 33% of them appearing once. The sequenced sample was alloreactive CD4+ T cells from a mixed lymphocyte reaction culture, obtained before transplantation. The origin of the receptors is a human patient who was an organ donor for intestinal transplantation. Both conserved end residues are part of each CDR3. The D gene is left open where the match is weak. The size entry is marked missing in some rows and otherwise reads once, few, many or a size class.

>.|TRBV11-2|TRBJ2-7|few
TGTGCCAGCAGCTCTCAGAAGGGGGACTACGAGCAGTACTTC
CASSSQKGDYEQYF
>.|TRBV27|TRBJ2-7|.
TGTGCCAGCAGTTTCGGGTACGAGCAGTACTTC
CASSFGYEQYF
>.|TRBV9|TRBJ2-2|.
TGTGCCAGCAGCGTACATCGGGGAAACACCGGGGAGCTGTTTTTT
CASSVHRGNTGELFF
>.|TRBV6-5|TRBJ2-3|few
TGTGCCAGCACAGCGACTCTGAGCACAGATACGCAGTATTTT
CASTATLSTDTQYF
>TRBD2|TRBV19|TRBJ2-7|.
TGTGCCAGTAGTATAGACGGGACTAGCTCCTACGAGCAGTACTTC
CASSIDGTSSYEQYF
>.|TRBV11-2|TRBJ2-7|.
TGTGCCAGCAGACAAGAGACCTACGAGCAGTACTTC
CASRQETYEQYF
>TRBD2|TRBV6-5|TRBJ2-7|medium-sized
TGTGCCAGCAGCCTCAGCGGGGGGTCCTACGAGCAGTACTTC
CASSLSGGSYEQYF
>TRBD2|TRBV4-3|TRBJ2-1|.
TGCGCCAGCAGCCAAGATGCCAGAAGCGGGACCTACAATGAGCAGTTCTTC
CASSQDARSGTYNEQFF
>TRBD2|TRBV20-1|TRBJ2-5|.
TGCAGCCTAGCGGGAGATGGGACCCAGTACTTC
CSLAGDGTQYF
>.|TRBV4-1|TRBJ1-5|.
TGCGCCAGCAGCCAAGACCAGGGGAGCAATCAGCCCCAGCATTTT
CASSQDQGSNQPQHF
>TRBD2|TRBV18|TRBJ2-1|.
TGTGCCAGCTCACCTTCGACTAGCGGGAGCGGCCCCTACAATGAGCAGTTCTTC
CASSPSTSGSGPYNEQFF
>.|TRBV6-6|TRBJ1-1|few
TGTGCCAGCAAGGAGGGAACTGAAGCTTTCTTT
CASKEGTEAFF
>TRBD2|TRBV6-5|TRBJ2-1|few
TGTGCCAGCAGACCGACTAGCGGGCGTGGCAATGAGCAGTTCTTC
CASRPTSGRGNEQFF
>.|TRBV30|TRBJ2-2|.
TGTGCCTGGGGGGAAGCCCAAGACACCGGGGAGCTGTTTTTT
CAWGEAQDTGELFF
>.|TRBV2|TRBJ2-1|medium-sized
TGTGCCAGCAGTGTAGACGGGGGCGAGCAGTTCTTC
CASSVDGGEQFF
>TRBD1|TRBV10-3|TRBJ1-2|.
TGTGCCATCAGTCAGGGACAGGACTATGGCTACACCTTC
CAISQGQDYGYTF
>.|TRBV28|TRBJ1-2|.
TGTGCCAGCAGTTCCTCCTCGCTCCCGGGGGCCTATGGCTACACCTTC
CASSSSSLPGAYGYTF
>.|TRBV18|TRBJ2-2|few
TGTGCCAGCTCACCACTTTATCTTGGTAACACCGGGGAGCTGTTTTTT
CASSPLYLGNTGELFF
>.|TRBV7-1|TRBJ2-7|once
TGTGCCAGCAGCTACGGTAGGACCTACGAGCAGTACTTC
CASSYGRTYEQYF
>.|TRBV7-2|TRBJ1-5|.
TGTGCCAGCAGCTTACCGGGGGCCGTGTTCAATCAGCCCCAGCATTTT
CASSLPGAVFNQPQHF
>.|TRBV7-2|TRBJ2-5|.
TGTGCCAGCAGCCGTGACCCGTGGTACCAAGAGACCCAGTACTTC
CASSRDPWYQETQYF
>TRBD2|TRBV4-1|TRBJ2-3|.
TGCGCCAGCAGCCAAGCGGGAGCGGGAGGCCGGAAAGGCACAGATACGCAGTATTTT
CASSQAGAGGRKGTDTQYF
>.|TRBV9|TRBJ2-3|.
TGTGCCAGCAGCGTATCCAGCGTCTCCACAGATACGCAGTATTTT
CASSVSSVSTDTQYF
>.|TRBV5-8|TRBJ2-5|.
TGTGCCAGCAGCCTAGGACAGAGGATACAAGAGACCCAGTACTTC
CASSLGQRIQETQYF
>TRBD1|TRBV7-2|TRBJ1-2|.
TGTGCCAGCAGCCCCCGACAGGGAAGAGATGGCTACACCTTC
CASSPRQGRDGYTF
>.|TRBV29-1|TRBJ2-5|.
TGCAGCGTCGAGGGGGGGTCGGGCCCGATCGGGGAGACCCAGTACTTC
CSVEGGSGPIGETQYF
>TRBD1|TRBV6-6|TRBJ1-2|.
TGTGCCAGCAGACCGACAGGGTTCGGCGGCTACACCTTC
CASRPTGFGGYTF
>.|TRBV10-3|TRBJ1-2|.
TGTGCCATCAGGGAACCGGGGGGATTCTATGGCTACACCTTC
CAIREPGGFYGYTF
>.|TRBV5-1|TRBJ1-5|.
TGCGCCAGCAGCTTGGACCGGGATCAGCCCCAGCATTTT
CASSLDRDQPQHF
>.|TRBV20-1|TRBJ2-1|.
TGCAGTGCTAGGTGGTCGAATGAGCAGTTCTTC
CSARWSNEQFF
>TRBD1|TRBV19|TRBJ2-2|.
TGTGCCAGTACAATTATGGACAGGGTAGGGCGATTAACTCCCGGGGAGCTGTTTTTT
CASTIMDRVGRLTPGELFF
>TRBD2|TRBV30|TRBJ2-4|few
TGTGCCTGGAGTGTAATTAGGACTAGCGGGAATTCCAAAAACATTCAGTACTTC
CAWSVIRTSGNSKNIQYF
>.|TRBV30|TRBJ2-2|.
TGTGCCTGGAGTGGCGGCGGAACCGGGGAGCTGTTTTTT
CAWSGGGTGELFF
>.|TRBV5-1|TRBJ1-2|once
TGCGCCAGCAGTATAGCCACAGGTTCTAACTATGGCTACACCTTC
CASSIATGSNYGYTF
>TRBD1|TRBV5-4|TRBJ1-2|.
TGTGCCAGCAGCTTGGCAGGGGGCTATGGCTACACCTTC
CASSLAGGYGYTF
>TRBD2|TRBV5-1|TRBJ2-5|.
TGCGCCAGCAGCTTGGAGGGTTGGTGGACTAGCGGGAGTCTGAAGGACCAAGAGACCCAGTACTTC
CASSLEGWWTSGSLKDQETQYF
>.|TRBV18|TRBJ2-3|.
TGTGCCAGCGCGAGCGGGTCGGGTCGAGATACGCAGTATTTT
CASASGSGRDTQYF
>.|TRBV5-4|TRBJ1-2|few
TGTGCCAGCAGCCAAGATCTAGTTCCCAGGAACTATGGCTACACCTTC
CASSQDLVPRNYGYTF
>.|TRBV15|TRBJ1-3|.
TGTGCCACCAGCAGAGATCTGGGGGCCGGAAACACCATATATTTT
CATSRDLGAGNTIYF
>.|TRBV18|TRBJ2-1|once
TGTGCCAGCTCACGTAGGGGGCTGGGAGGGCAGTTCTTC
CASSRRGLGGQFF
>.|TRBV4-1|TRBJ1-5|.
TGCGCCAGCAGCCAAATGCGGGACGGCAGCAATCAGCCCCAGCATTTT
CASSQMRDGSNQPQHF
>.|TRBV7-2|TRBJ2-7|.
TGTGCCAGCAGCTTCCTGACAGGGGAGGGCTACGAGCAGTACTTC
CASSFLTGEGYEQYF
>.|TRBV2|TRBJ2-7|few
TGTGCCAGCAACCCTCAGGGGTTCCACTACGAGCAGTACTTC
CASNPQGFHYEQYF
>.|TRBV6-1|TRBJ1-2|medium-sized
TGTGCCAGTCAGTTTTCAGGGAACTATGGCTACACCTTC
CASQFSGNYGYTF
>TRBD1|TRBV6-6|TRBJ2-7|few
TGTGCCAGCACCCGGGACAGGGGAGGGTACGAGCAGTACTTC
CASTRDRGGYEQYF
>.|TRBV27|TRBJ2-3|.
TGTGCCAGCAGTTCAGGAGGAGGAGATACGCAGTATTTT
CASSSGGGDTQYF
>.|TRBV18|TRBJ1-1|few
TGTGCCAGCTCACCGTTATTAAACACTGAAGCTTTCTTT
CASSPLLNTEAFF
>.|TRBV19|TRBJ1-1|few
TGTGCCAGTAGTATGGCCGGATTTAACACTGAAGCTTTCTTT
CASSMAGFNTEAFF
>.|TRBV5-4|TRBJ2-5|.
TGTGCCAGCAGCTTGGATGTTGGAGAGACCCAGTACTTC
CASSLDVGETQYF
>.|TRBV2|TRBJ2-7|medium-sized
TGTGCCAGCAGTAATCAGCCGCGGGACCTCTACGAGCAGTACTTC
CASSNQPRDLYEQYF